A selection of T cell receptor beta chains follows, all from one sample in a study of long-term antiretroviral therapy in people with HIV. Sequenced by immunoSEQ multiplex PCR; TCRdb stores in-frame clones only, minus some. The sample has some 25,000 clones, about 86% seen once. The material sequenced was unsorted PBMCs, taken 1.2 years after starting antiretroviral therapy. These receptors originate from a middle-aged man with HIV. Each CDR3 is given with its conserved first and last residue. Each record gives: D gene, J gene, clone size, V gene, CDR3 protein, CDR3 DNA. The D gene is left open where the match is weak. Clone size is given for some rows only: seen once, a few or many times, or a class if the clone is expanded.

NA	TRBJ2-3	once	TRBV6-4	CASSEDLARNTDTQYF	TGTGCCAGCAGTGAGGATCTAGCGCGAAACACAGATACGCAGTATTTT
TRBD2	TRBJ2-5	NA	TRBV14	CASSRLGGIGGEETQYF	TGTGCCAGCAGCCGACTCGGGGGGATTGGAGGGGAAGAGACCCAGTACTTC
NA	TRBJ1-5	once	TRBV10-1	CASSEQPNQPQHF	TGCGCCAGCAGTGAACAGCCAAATCAGCCCCAGCATTTT
TRBD1	TRBJ1-1	NA	TRBV7-9	CASSLERTGNTEAFF	TGTGCCAGCAGCTTAGAACGGACAGGGAACACTGAAGCTTTCTTT
NA	TRBJ1-1	NA	TRBV19	CASSLNPRNTEAFF	TGTGCCAGTAGTCTTAACCCCAGGAACACTGAAGCTTTCTTT
TRBD1	TRBJ1-6	NA	TRBV5-1	CASSTTGESEALHF	TGCGCCAGCAGCACGACAGGGGAGTCTGAAGCCCTCCACTTT
NA	TRBJ1-5	NA	TRBV28	CASSLGGTGGQPQHF	TGTGCCAGCAGTTTGGGGGGCACAGGAGGGCAGCCCCAGCATTTT
NA	TRBJ2-5	few	TRBV6-5	CASSYSVSQHQYF	TGTGCCAGCAGTTACTCGGTCTCCCAGCATCAGTACTTC
NA	TRBJ1-3	NA	TRBV9	CASSPRQRTSGNTIYF	TGTGCCAGCAGCCCTCGACAGCGAACTTCTGGAAACACCATATATTTT
NA	TRBJ1-2	NA	TRBV28	CASTSGGGYYGYTF	TGTGCCAGCACCTCCGGAGGGGGTTACTATGGCTACACCTTC
NA	TRBJ1-6	once	TRBV7-3	CASSAGRSYSPLHF	TGTGCCAGCAGCGCGGGACGGAGCTATTCACCCCTCCACTTT
TRBD2	TRBJ2-5	NA	TRBV19	CASSHSRGGLQETQYF	TGTGCCAGTAGTCACTCGCGGGGGGGCCTCCAAGAGACCCAGTACTTC
NA	TRBJ2-1	medium-sized	TRBV7-9	CASSAGLLAPFF	TGTGCCAGCAGCGCCGGTCTGCTAGCTCCGTTCTTC
NA	TRBJ2-2	NA	TRBV5-6	CASCRAPQSNTGELFF	TGTGCCAGCTGCAGGGCCCCCCAATCGAACACCGGGGAGCTGTTTTTT
NA	TRBJ2-5	NA	TRBV30	CAWSHQGMKTQYF	TGTGCCTGGTCCCACCAGGGAATGAAGACCCAGTACTTC
NA	TRBJ2-3	NA	TRBV7-2	CASSSQGGLAGGGDTQYF	TGTGCCAGCAGCTCCCAGGGGGGATTAGCGGGTGGAGGGGATACGCAGTATTTT
NA	TRBJ1-5	NA	TRBV5-6	CASTSWGQQPQHF	TGTGCCAGCACCTCGTGGGGGCAACAGCCCCAGCATTTT
NA	TRBJ2-7	NA	TRBV6-5	CASSTGLAYEQYF	TGTGCCAGCAGTACAGGGCTAGCCTACGAGCAGTACTTC
NA	TRBJ2-1	NA	TRBV7-3	CASSLDLGGYNEQFF	TGTGCCAGCAGCTTAGATCTAGGGGGTTACAATGAGCAGTTCTTC
NA	TRBJ1-4	NA	TRBV15	CATSRDRPDNEKLFF	TGTGCCACCAGCAGAGATCGGCCCGATAATGAAAAACTGTTTTTT
NA	TRBJ2-7	NA	TRBV27	CASSFGRGGAYEQYF	TGTGCCAGCAGTTTCGGCCGGGGAGGAGCCTACGAGCAGTACTTC
TRBD1	TRBJ1-5	NA	TRBV18	CASSLGQGAGRNQPQHF	TGTGCCAGCTCCCTCGGACAGGGGGCCGGTCGCAATCAGCCCCAGCATTTT
NA	TRBJ1-1	NA	TRBV2	CASSESGVVEAFF	TGTGCCAGCAGTGAAAGCGGGGTCGTTGAAGCTTTCTTT
TRBD2	TRBJ2-1	NA	TRBV19	CASSTSGAGGLYNEQFF	TGTGCCAGTAGTACAAGTGGGGCGGGGGGCCTCTACAATGAGCAGTTCTTC
NA	TRBJ2-4	NA	TRBV28	CASETAKNIQYF	TGTGCCAGTGAGACAGCCAAAAACATTCAGTACTTC
TRBD2	TRBJ2-3	NA	TRBV6-6	CASRPTSWDTDTQYF	TGTGCCAGCAGGCCGACTAGCTGGGACACAGATACGCAGTATTTT
NA	TRBJ1-4	NA	TRBV7-2	CASSSLRTENEKLFF	TGTGCCAGCAGCTCGCTCCGGACAGAGAATGAAAAACTGTTTTTT
TRBD2	TRBJ2-7	NA	TRBV6-5	CASSYSASGTYEQYF	TGTGCCAGCAGTTACTCGGCTAGCGGGACCTACGAGCAGTACTTC
NA	TRBJ2-7	NA	TRBV5-6	CASGRDNYEQYF	TGTGCCAGCGGCCGGGACAACTACGAGCAGTACTTC
NA	TRBJ2-2	NA	TRBV2	CAKGGVGELFF	TGTGCCAAGGGAGGTGTCGGGGAGCTGTTTTTT
NA	TRBJ1-2	NA	TRBV5-6	CASSLGPGVRANYGYTF	TGTGCCAGCAGCTTGGGGCCAGGGGTCCGAGCTAACTATGGCTACACCTTC
TRBD1	TRBJ1-5	NA	TRBV9	CASSASTGDNQPQHF	TGTGCCAGCAGCGCCTCGACAGGGGACAATCAGCCCCAGCATTTT
TRBD1	TRBJ1-1	NA	TRBV6-6	CASSYDRAVLNTEAFF	TGTGCCAGCAGTTACGACAGGGCCGTATTGAACACTGAAGCTTTCTTT
NA	TRBJ2-4	NA	TRBV7-8	CASSLGRQGSNIQYF	TGTGCCAGCAGCTTAGGCCGGCAGGGTTCAAACATTCAGTACTTC
NA	TRBJ2-2	NA	TRBV27	CASSLSYGELFF	TGTGCCAGCAGTTTATCGTACGGGGAGCTGTTTTTT
TRBD1	TRBJ1-2	NA	TRBV28	CASSLPTQGAKGYTF	TGTGCCAGCAGTTTACCCACACAGGGGGCAAAAGGCTACACCTTC
NA	TRBJ2-7	NA	TRBV7-9	CASSFPSSYEQYF	TGTGCCAGCAGCTTCCCAAGCTCCTACGAGCAGTACTTC
TRBD1	TRBJ1-6	NA	TRBV7-2	CASSTDRVSSDSPLHF	TGTGCCAGCAGCACGGACAGGGTGAGTTCGGATTCACCCCTCCACTTT
NA	TRBJ1-4	NA	TRBV19	CASSPWTATNEKLFF	TGTGCCAGTAGTCCCTGGACAGCAACTAATGAAAAACTGTTTTTT
NA	TRBJ2-1	NA	TRBV11-2	CASSLPLEGGDSYNEQFF	TGTGCCAGCAGCTTACCCCTAGAGGGGGGGGACTCCTACAATGAGCAGTTCTTC
TRBD2	TRBJ2-7	once	TRBV9	CASSATSGGYEQYF	TGTGCCAGCAGCGCGACTAGCGGGGGGTACGAGCAGTACTTC
NA	TRBJ2-1	NA	TRBV7-2	CASTSGGYYNEQFF	TGTGCCAGCACCTCCGGCGGATACTACAATGAGCAGTTCTTC
TRBD1	TRBJ2-7	once	TRBV2	CASRGQGAYEQYF	TGTGCCAGCAGAGGACAGGGGGCCTACGAGCAGTACTTC
NA	TRBJ2-7	NA	TRBV5-4	CASSSSYEQYF	TGTGCCAGCAGCTCCTCCTACGAGCAGTACTTC
TRBD1	TRBJ1-5	NA	TRBV6-1	CASSSSGTAYQPQHF	TGTGCCAGCAGCTCTAGTGGGACAGCTTATCAGCCCCAGCATTTT